This T cell receptor (beta chain) was obtained from a study of monozygotic twins with inflammatory bowel disease. The germline V gene has CDR1 MNHNS and CDR2 SASEGT. This CDR3 is 15 amino acids long. The authors used approximately 3.5 ug of total RNA per TCR library. UMIs were attached via template switching, each with a 6-nucleotide sample barcode. Reanalyzing the 5' RACE reads, TCRdb keeps one entry per CDR3 protein, without DNA. This table holds 300,000 to 400,000 distinct CDR3 sequences. Study results and caveats: IBD-affected twins scored below their healthy co-twins in TCRbeta diversity (inverse Simpson). The results supported no single strong signal or clonotype associated with IBD.

With respect to this clonotype: Its antigen is unknown.

The chain has TRBV6-1 and TRBJ1-4. This TCR came from a human donor with ulcerative colitis or Crohn's disease, or a healthy co-twin of an affected twin (not recorded which). The sequenced material came from blood. The CDR3 spells CASSDPGSAAEKLFF.